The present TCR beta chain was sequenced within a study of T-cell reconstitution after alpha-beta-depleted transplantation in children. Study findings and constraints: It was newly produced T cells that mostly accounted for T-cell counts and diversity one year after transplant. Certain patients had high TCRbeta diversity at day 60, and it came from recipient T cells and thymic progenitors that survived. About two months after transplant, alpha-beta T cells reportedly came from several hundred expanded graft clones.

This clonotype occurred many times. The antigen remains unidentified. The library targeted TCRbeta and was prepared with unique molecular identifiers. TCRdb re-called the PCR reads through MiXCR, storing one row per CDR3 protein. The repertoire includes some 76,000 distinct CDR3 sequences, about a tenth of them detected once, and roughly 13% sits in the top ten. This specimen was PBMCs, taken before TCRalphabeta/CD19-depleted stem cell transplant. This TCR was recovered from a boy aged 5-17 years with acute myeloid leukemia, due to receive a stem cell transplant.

The CDR3 DNA follows: TGTGCCAGCAGCCGCAGGGTGTACACTGAAGCTTTCTTT. Translating gives CASSRRVYTEAFF. The chain employs TRBV3-1 and TRBJ1-1; TRBD1 is a possible D gene (5 bases). In germline, CDR1 is LGHDT, CDR2 YNNKEL (reference sequence). The V and J ends lost 4 bases and 3 bases respectively, with 9 bases between them. CDR3 length: 13 residues.